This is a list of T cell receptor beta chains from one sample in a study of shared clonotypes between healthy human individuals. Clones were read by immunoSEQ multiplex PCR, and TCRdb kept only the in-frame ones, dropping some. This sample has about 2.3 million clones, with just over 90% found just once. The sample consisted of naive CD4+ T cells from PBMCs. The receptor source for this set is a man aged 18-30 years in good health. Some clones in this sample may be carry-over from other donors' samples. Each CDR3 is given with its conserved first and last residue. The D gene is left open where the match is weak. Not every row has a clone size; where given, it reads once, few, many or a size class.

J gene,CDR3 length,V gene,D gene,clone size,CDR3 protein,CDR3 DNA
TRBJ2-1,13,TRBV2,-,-,CASRTTSYNEQFF,TGTGCCAGCAGGACTACTTCCTACAATGAGCAGTTCTTC
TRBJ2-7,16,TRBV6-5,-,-,CASSYSRQPNSYEQYF,TGTGCCAGCAGTTACAGTCGACAACCGAACTCCTACGAGCAGTACTTC
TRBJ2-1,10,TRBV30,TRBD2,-,CACSGRGWFF,TGTGCCTGCAGCGGGAGGGGATGGTTCTTC
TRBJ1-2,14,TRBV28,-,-,CASSFENLVDGYTF,TGTGCCAGCAGTTTTGAAAATCTAGTGGATGGCTACACCTTC
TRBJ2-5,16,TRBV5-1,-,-,CASSLGYSRIQETQYF,TGCGCCAGCAGCTTGGGGTATAGTCGGATCCAAGAGACCCAGTACTTC
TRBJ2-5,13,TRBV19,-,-,CASSIFVGETQYF,TGTGCCAGTAGTATCTTTGTGGGGGAGACCCAGTACTTC
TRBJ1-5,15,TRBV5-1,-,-,CASSLDGGNNQPQHF,TGCGCCAGCAGCTTGGACGGGGGAAACAATCAGCCCCAGCATTTT
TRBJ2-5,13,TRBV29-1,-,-,CSVEESLGETQYF,TGCAGCGTTGAAGAAAGTCTCGGGGAGACCCAGTACTTC
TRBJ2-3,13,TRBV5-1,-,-,CASSLRRTDTQYF,TGCGCCAGCAGCTTGAGGAGGACAGATACGCAGTATTTT
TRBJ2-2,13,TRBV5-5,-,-,CASSLFGTGELFF,TGTGCCAGCAGCTTGTTTGGTACCGGGGAGCTGTTTTTT
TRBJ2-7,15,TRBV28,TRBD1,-,CASSSTGQGIYEQYF,TGTGCCAGCAGTTCCACCGGACAGGGGATATACGAGCAGTACTTC
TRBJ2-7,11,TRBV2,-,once,CASSVQGEQYF,TGTGCCAGCAGTGTCCAGGGCGAGCAGTACTTC
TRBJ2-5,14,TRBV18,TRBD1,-,CASRITGVQETQYF,TGTGCCAGCCGAATAACAGGGGTTCAAGAGACCCAGTACTTC
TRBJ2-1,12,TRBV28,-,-,CASSSNYNEQFF,TGTGCCAGCAGCTCAAATTACAATGAGCAGTTCTTC
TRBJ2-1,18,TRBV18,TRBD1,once,CASSPIPGTGADYNEQFF,TGTGCCAGCTCACCGATTCCCGGGACAGGGGCCGACTACAATGAGCAGTTCTTC
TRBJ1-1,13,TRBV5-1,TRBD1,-,CASSLGQGSEAFF,TGCGCCAGCAGCTTGGGACAGGGGAGTGAAGCTTTCTTT
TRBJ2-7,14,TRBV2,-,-,CASSESGHTYEQYF,TGTGCCAGCAGTGAATCTGGACATACCTACGAGCAGTACTTC
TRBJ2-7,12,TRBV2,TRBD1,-,CASSGTGGEQYF,TGTGCCAGCAGTGGGACAGGCGGCGAGCAGTACTTC
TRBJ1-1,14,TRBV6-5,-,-,CASSYSAMGAEAFF,TGTGCCAGCAGTTACTCGGCAATGGGGGCTGAAGCTTTCTTT
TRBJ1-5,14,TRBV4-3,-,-,CASSLQQGGQPQHF,TGCGCCAGCAGCCTCCAGCAGGGAGGCCAGCCCCAGCATTTT
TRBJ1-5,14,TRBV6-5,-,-,CASSRGRGNQPQHF,TGTGCCAGCAGTCGGGGCAGGGGCAATCAGCCCCAGCATTTT
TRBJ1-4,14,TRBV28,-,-,CATRLGLADGKLFF,TGTGCCACCCGTTTAGGGCTGGCGGATGGAAAACTGTTTTTT
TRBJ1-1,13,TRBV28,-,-,CASNGGGLPEAFF,TGTGCCAGCAACGGGGGCGGCTTGCCTGAAGCTTTCTTT
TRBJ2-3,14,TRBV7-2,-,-,CASSLVGDTDTQYF,TGTGCCAGCAGCTTGGTCGGAGACACAGATACGCAGTATTTT
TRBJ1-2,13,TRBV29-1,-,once,CSVEKGSNYGYTF,TGCAGCGTTGAGAAGGGTTCCAACTATGGCTACACCTTC
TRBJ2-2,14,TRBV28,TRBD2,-,CASRSGGSTGELFF,TGTGCCAGCAGGTCGGGAGGGTCCACCGGGGAGCTGTTTTTT
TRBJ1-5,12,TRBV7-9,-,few,CASTSGAQPQHF,TGTGCCAGCACCTCAGGGGCTCAGCCCCAGCATTTT